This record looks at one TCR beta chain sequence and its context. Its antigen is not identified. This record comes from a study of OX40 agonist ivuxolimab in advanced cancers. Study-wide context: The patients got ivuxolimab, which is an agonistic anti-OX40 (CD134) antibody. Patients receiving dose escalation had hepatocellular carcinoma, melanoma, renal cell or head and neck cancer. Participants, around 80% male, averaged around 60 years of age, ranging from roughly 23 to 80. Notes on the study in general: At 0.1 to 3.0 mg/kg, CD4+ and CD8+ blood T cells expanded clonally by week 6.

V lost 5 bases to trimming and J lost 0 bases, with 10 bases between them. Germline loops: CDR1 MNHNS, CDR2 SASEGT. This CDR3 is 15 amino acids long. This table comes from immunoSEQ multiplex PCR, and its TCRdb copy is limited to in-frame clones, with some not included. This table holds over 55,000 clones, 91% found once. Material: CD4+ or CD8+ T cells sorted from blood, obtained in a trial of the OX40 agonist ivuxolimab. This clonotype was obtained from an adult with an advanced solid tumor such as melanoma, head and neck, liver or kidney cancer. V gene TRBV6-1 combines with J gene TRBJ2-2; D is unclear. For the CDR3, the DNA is TGTGCCAGCAGTTGGGTAACAGCGAACACCGGGGAGCTGTTTTTT. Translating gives CASSWVTANTGELFF.